The TCR beta chain under discussion was sequenced for a study of blood T cell repertoires in COVID-19. Whole-study context: T cells, B-cell-depleted T cells, or PBMCs provided the cDNA or gDNA that served as material.

Assay used: immunoSEQ multiplex PCR; TCRdb lists only in-frame clones, some missing. The sample records 9,500 to 13,000 clones, 70% to 90% being singletons. J lost 9 bases, V lost 7 bases, and 8 bases had no gene match. This CDR3 has 15 amino acids. Germline V gives CDR1 MRHNA, CDR2 SNTAGT. This TCR was recovered from a human donor in a cohort sampled during active COVID-19. The material sequenced was peripheral blood. The chain couples TRBV6-4 to TRBJ2-1; 14 bases fit TRBD2. For the CDR3, the DNA is TGTGCCAGCACCTCGACTAGCGGGAGGGCCGGTGAGCAGTTCTTC. This gives the protein CASTSTSGRAGEQFF.